The T cell receptor beta chain described here comes from a study of early T cells in non-severe SARS-CoV-2 infection (dated by TCRdb to the early 2020s). Describing the broader study: Because TCR sequencing relied on bulk RNA taken from unsorted whole blood, pairing of alpha and beta chains was not possible. Paper-wide results and their limitations: VDJdb matching was skewed toward anti-spike CD8 responses and likely underestimated virus-specific expansions, missing private and CD4 specificities.

Its CDR3 holds 11 amino acids, cysteine through phenylalanine. This entry keeps only the CDR3 DNA: 33 bases, framed from base 1. Taken from the germline V gene, the CDR1 and CDR2 loops are SGHTA and FQGNSA. Cut back by 4 bases and 7 bases, the V and J ends lie 5 bases apart. Library prep was done by 5' RACE. Sequencing relied on a NextSeq 500. In the TCR library protocol, unique molecular identifiers were attached to individual cDNA molecules to correct for PCR bias and sequencing error. Sequencing covered both TCR alpha and beta chains, and within each sample the abundances of alpha and beta sequences were tightly co-correlated. The authors' analysis ran thus. V gene, J gene and CDR3 annotation of TCR sequences was performed with Decombinator V4. Expanded TCRs were defined as changing significantly between any two time points under a Poisson model with p below 0.0001. TCR abundances were normalised to the total number of TCRs sequenced per sample and expressed as counts per million. MAIT TCRs were defined by TRAV1-2 paired with TRAJ12, TRAJ20 or TRAJ33, and iNKT TCRs by TRAV10 paired with TRAJ18. VDJdb, accessed 1 November 2021, was searched for CMV, EBV and SARS-CoV-2 annotated TCRs, excluding TCRs annotated for multiple antigens. The public reads were run again by TCRdb, first through fastp at Q25 and then through MiXCR, and only productive beta chains were kept. Under each unique CDR3 protein, matching rows form one entry showing the most common genes and DNA. The V and J calls, along with clone size, are taken from TCRdb and not from the paper's own processing. Present in this sample are roughly 40,000 distinct CDR3 sequences, 4.7% of which were seen just once. The top ten hold less than 6% of the sample.

The study was a case-control design nested within a healthcare worker cohort in London, UK, with weekly nasopharyngeal swab PCR tests and blood sampling. Between 23 and 31 March 2020, the week of the UK lockdown, healthcare workers were enrolled and then followed up weekly for as long as 16 weeks. This clonotype was recorded at least ten times. This receptor's antigen is unknown. The sample holds no much larger clone one base away, and base qualities are not on file. The receptor was isolated from an adult who was a healthcare worker with PCR-confirmed SARS-CoV-2 infection or an uninfected control (not recorded which). The sample consisted of whole blood. The V gene is TRBV7-2 and the J gene is TRBJ2-1; the D segment cannot be called with confidence. Here the CDR3 is given as CASSSMNEQFF. Here is the DNA: TGTGCCAGCAGCTCCATGAATGAGCAGTTCTTC. The variable domain in full, with residues beyond the CDR3 obtained from the reference TRBV7-2 and TRBJ2-1 genes, is GAGVSQSPSNKVTEKGKDVELRCDPISGHTALYWYRQSLGQGLEFLIYFQGNSAPDKSGLPSDRFSAERTGGSVSTLTIQRTQQEDSAVYLCASSSMNEQFFGPGTRLTVL.